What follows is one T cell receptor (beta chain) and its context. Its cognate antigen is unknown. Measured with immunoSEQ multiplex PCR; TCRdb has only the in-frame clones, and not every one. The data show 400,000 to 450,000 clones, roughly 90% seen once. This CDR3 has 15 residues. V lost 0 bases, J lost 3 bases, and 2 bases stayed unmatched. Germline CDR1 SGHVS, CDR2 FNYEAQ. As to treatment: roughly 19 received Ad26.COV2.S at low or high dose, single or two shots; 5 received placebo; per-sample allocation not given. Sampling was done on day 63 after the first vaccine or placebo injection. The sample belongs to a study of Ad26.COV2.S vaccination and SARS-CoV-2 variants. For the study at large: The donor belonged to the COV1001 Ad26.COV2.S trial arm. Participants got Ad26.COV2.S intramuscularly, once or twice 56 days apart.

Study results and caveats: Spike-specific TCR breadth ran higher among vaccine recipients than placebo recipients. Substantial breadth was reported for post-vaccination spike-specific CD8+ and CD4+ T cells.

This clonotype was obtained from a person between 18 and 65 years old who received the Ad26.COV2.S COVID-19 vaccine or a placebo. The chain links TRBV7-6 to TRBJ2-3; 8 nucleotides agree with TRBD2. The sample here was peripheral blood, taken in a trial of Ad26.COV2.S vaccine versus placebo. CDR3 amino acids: CASSLATSVTDTQYF. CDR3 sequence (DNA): TGTGCCAGCAGCTTAGCGACTAGCGTAACAGATACGCAGTATTTT.